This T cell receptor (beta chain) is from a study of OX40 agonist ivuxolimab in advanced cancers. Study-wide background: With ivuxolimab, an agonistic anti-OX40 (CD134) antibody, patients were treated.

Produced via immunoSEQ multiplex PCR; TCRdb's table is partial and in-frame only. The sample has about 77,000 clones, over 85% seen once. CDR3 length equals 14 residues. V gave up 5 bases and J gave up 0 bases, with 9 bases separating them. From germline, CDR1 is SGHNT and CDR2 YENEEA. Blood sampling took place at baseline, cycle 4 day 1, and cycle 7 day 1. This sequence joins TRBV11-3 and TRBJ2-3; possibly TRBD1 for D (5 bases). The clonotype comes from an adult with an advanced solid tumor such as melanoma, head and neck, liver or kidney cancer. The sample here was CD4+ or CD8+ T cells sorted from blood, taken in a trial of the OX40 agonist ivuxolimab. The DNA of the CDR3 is TGTGCCAGCAGCCCGACAGCTAGCACAGATACGCAGTATTTT. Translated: CASSPTASTDTQYF.